The entry that follows covers one TCR beta chain sequence. This clonotype was observed many times. The antigen it binds to is not known. It has no much larger one-base neighbor in the sample; base qualities were not kept. The CDR3 runs 12 residues from the cysteine to the phenylalanine. The read is trimmed to its CDR3 DNA, 36 bases read in frame from base 1. Trimming takes 2 bases from V and 4 bases from J, and the germline ends sit 3 bases apart. The library was built by means of 5' RACE. Sequencing was carried out with a NextSeq 500. Unique molecular identifiers were attached to individual cDNA molecules in the TCR library protocol so that sequencing error and PCR bias could be corrected. TCR alpha and beta chains were both sequenced, and the abundances of alpha and beta sequences in each sample were closely correlated with each other. From the authors' description of their analysis: Decombinator V4 was used to annotate TCR sequences for V gene, J gene and CDR3. Expanded TCRs were defined as changing significantly between any two time points under a Poisson model with p below 0.0001. TCR abundances were normalised to the total number of TCRs sequenced per sample and expressed as counts per million. MAIT TCRs were defined by TRAV1-2 paired with TRAJ12, TRAJ20 or TRAJ33, and iNKT TCRs by TRAV10 paired with TRAJ18. VDJdb, accessed on 1 November 2021, was searched for TCRs annotated for CMV, EBV and SARS-CoV-2, and TCRs annotated for more than one antigen were excluded. The public reads were reanalyzed by TCRdb: fastp trimming at Q25, MiXCR alignment, in-frame beta chains only. Rows with one shared CDR3 protein collapse into an entry with the most common genes and DNA. Here the V and J calls rest on TCRdb's processing, not on the authors' analysis. This sample is represented by approximately 90,000 distinct CDR3 sequences; approximately 15% of them were singletons. The ten largest account for 4.5% to 6.5% of the sample.

This record comes from a study of early T cells in non-severe SARS-CoV-2 infection (dated by TCRdb to the early 2020s). In terms of the full investigation: Bulk RNA from unsorted whole blood was used for TCR sequencing, so alpha and beta chains could not be paired.

Broad study findings and their caveats: VDJdb matching was skewed toward anti-spike CD8 responses and likely underestimated virus-specific expansions, missing private and CD4 specificities.

Set within a cohort of healthcare workers in London, UK, this nested case-control study involved weekly PCR testing of nasopharyngeal swabs along with blood sampling. Between 23 and 31 March 2020, the week of the UK lockdown, healthcare workers were enrolled and then followed up weekly for as long as 16 weeks. The starting material was whole blood, obtained at baseline. The source is an adult who was a healthcare worker with PCR-confirmed SARS-CoV-2 infection or an uninfected control (not recorded which). The V gene is TRBV12-3 or TRBV12-4 and the J gene is TRBJ2-1; the D gene identity is not certain. The DNA sequence is TGTGCCAGCAGTTTAAAGTACAATGAGCAGTTCTTC. It encodes CASSLKYNEQFF.